The T cell receptor (beta chain) under discussion was sequenced for a study of Graves' ophthalmopathy and Graves' hyperthyroidism. The TCR beta CDR3 regions underwent amplification from RNA transcripts. RT-PCR in the first round used HTBI primers; a second-round multiplex PCR followed. From the multiplex PCR reads, TCRdb called clonotypes with MiXCR, one entry per CDR3 protein. The data contain fewer than 350,000 distinct CDR3 sequences, about 17% of them singletons. The CDR3 contains 16 residues. V shed 5 bases, J shed 0 bases, and the junction held 3 bases outside the gene matches. Many counts were recorded for this clonotype.

The rearrangement links TRBV12-3 or TRBV12-4 to TRBJ1-5; 11 nucleotides agree with TRBD1. The receptor was isolated from an adult man with Graves' ophthalmopathy. The sample consisted of peripheral blood. CDR3 sequence: CASSLGTGGSNQPQHF. The CDR3 coding sequence is TGTGCCAGCAGTCTAGGGACAGGGGGTAGCAATCAGCCCCAGCATTTT.